The entry that follows covers one T cell receptor beta chain sequence. Original analysis: How many nucleated cells were present was estimated from reference gene primer amplification. Sequencing used immunoSEQ multiplex PCR; TCRdb keeps in-frame clones, though not all of them. Clone size and the V and J calls come from that table; the DNA yielded D and trimming. The table shows roughly 330,000 clones, with about 86% occurring only once. The source of the sample is a study of blood T cell repertoires in COVID-19. Study context: Both acute and convalescent COVID-19 samples were obtained from the United States, Italy and Spain. In each case, the material was cDNA or gDNA derived from T cells, B-cell-depleted T cells, or PBMCs.

What was sequenced was peripheral blood. The TCR comes from a woman in her 50s with acute or convalescent COVID-19.

The CDR3 DNA follows: TGTGCCCATAGCGGGGGTGGCCAAGAGACCCAGTACTTC. It is translated as CAHSGGGQETQYF. The V gene is TRBV2, the J gene TRBJ2-5, with 9 bases fitting TRBD2. The germline gives CDR1 SNHLY, CDR2 FYNNEI. V lost 11 bases and J lost 1; bases outside the gene matches: 5. The CDR3 covers 13 residues.